The T cell receptor beta chain described here comes from a study of shared clonotypes between healthy human individuals. The V and J ends lost 4 bases and 1 base, in that order; junction bases with no gene match: 3. The CDR3 is 14 amino acids. The germline CDR1 and CDR2 sequences are MNHEY and SVGAGI. Regarding this clone: Its antigen is not identified. Other DNA sequences in the same sample also yield this CDR3.

Data came from immunoSEQ multiplex PCR; TCRdb stores just in-frame clones and leaves some out. The sample lists millions of clones; around 95% were seen once. Findings of the study overall: Inspection by rarefaction showed sorted-subset sequencing to be incomplete despite large depth.

This chain uses TRBV6-5 with TRBJ2-7, with 8 bases fitting TRBD2. Specimen: naive CD4+ T cells sorted from blood. The subset was: CD45RA+ positively selected. The TCR originated in a man aged 18 to 30 in good health. The CDR3 region is CASSSGGGSYEQYF. Written as DNA, the CDR3 is TGTGCCAGCAGTTCAGGCGGGGGGTCCTACGAGCAGTACTTC.